This T cell receptor beta chain stems from a study of blood T cell repertoires in COVID-19. On the study more broadly: In each case, the material was cDNA or gDNA derived from T cells, B-cell-depleted T cells, or PBMCs.

CDR3 length: 13 residues. The V gene's germline CDR1 is WNHNN and CDR2 SYGVQD (reference sequence). V lost 4 bases and J lost 0, with 7 bases in between. The data were produced by immunoSEQ multiplex PCR, yet TCRdb's version contains in-frame clones alone and is incomplete. The repertoire includes approximately 290,000 clones, approximately 85% of them detected once, and around 4.5% sits in the top ten. What was sequenced was PBMCs or T cells enriched from blood (not recorded which). The source is a woman in her thirties who had recovered from COVID-19. V usage is TRBV10-1 and J usage is TRBJ2-7, with a possible D match to TRBD1 (6 bases). The CDR3 is CASSADSSYEQYF. CDR3 nucleotides: TGCGCCAGCAGTGCGGACAGCTCCTACGAGCAGTACTTC.